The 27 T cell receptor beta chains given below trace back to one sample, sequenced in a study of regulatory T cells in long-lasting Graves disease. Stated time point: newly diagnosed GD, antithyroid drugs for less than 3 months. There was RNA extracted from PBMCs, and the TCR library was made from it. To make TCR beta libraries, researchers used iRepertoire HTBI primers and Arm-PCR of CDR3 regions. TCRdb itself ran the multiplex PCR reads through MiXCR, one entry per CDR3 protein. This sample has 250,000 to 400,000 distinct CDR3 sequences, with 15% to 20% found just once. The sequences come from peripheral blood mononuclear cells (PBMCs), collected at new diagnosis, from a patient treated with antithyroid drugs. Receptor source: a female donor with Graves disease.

CDR3 in DNA: TGTGCCAGCAGTGGGAAGGGGACCTACGAGCAGTACTTC. Translated: CASSGKGTYEQYF. V is TRBV27 and J is TRBJ2-7; D possibly corresponds to TRBD1 (5 bases). V was clipped by 5 bases and J by 2 bases, with 10 bases between them. The germline CDR1 and CDR2 sequences are MNHEY and SMNVEV (reference sequence). CDR3 length equals 13 residues.

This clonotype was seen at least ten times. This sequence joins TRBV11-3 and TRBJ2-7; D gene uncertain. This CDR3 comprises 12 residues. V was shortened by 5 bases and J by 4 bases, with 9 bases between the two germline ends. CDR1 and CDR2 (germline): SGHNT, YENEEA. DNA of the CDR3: TGTGCCAGCAGCCCCGGTGGGTACGAGCAGTACTTC. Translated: CASSPGGYEQYF.

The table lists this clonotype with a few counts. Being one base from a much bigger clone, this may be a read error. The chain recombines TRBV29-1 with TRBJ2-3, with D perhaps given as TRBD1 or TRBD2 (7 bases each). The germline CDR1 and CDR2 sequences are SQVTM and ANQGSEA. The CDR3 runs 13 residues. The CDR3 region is CSVAGGRTGTQYF. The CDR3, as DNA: TGCAGCGTTGCGGGAGGTAGGACAGGTACGCAGTATTTT.

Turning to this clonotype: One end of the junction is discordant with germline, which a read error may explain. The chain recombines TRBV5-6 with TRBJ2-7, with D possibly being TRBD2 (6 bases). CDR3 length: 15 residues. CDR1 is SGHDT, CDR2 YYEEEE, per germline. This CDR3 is CPSSAGTPGGYEQYF. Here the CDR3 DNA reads TGTCCCAGCAGCGCCGGGACTCCTGGGGGGTACGAGCAGTACTTC.

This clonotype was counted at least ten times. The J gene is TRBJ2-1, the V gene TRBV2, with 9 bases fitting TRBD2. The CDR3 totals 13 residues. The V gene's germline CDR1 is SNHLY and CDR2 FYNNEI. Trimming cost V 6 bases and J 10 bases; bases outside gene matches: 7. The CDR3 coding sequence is TGTGCCAGCAGGGAGGGACTAGCAAAGGAGCAGTTCTTC. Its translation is CASREGLAKEQFF.

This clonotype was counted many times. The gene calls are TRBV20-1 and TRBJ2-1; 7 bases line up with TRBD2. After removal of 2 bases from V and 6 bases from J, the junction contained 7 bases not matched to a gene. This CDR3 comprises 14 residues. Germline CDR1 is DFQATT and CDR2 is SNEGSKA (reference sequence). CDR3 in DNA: TGCAGTGCTAGAAGGTCCGGGAGGCCCAATGAGCAGTTCTTC. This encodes CSARRSGRPNEQFF.

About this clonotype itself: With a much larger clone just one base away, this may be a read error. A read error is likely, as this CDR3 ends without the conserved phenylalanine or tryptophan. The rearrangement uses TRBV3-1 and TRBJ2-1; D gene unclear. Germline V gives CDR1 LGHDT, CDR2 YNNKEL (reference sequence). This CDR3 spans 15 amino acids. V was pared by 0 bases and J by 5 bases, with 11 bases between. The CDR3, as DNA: TGTGCCAGCAGCCAAGAGAGGTGGCTGAACAATGAGCAGTTCCTC. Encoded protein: CASSQERWLNNEQFL.

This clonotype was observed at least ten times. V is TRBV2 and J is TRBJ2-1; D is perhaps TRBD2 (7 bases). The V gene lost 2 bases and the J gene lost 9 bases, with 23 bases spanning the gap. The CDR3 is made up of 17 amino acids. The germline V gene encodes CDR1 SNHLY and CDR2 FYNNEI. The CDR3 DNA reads TGTGCCAGCAGTGAAATAGGTGTTGGACAGCGGGGCGGTGAGCAGTTCTTC. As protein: CASSEIGVGQRGGEQFF.

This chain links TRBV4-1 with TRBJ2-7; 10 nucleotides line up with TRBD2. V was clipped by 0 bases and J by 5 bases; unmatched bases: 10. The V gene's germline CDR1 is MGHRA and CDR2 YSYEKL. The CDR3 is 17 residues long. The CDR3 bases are TGCGCCAGCAGCCAAGAGGGGTCGCTAGCGGGAGATAACGAGCAGTACTTC. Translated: CASSQEGSLAGDNEQYF.

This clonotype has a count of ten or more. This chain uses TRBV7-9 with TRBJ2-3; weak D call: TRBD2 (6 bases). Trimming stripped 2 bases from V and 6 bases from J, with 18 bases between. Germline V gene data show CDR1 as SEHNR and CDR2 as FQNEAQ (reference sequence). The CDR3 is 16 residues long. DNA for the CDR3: TGTGCCAGCAGCTTAAGCCGGACGGAGAGCGGGGATACGCAGTATTTT. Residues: CASSLSRTESGDTQYF. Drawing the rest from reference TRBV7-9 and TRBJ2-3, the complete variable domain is DTGVSQNPRHKITKRGQNVTFRCDPISEHNRLYWYRQTLGQGPEFLTYFQNEAQLEKSRLLSDRFSAERPKGSFSTLEIQRTEQGDSAMYLCASSLSRTESGDTQYFGPGTRLTVL.

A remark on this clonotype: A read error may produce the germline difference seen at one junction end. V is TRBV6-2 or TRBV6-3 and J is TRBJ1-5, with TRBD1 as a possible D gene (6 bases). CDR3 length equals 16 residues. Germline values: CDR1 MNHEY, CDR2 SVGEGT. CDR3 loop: CASSDSARGFDQPQHF. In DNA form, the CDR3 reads TGTGCCAGCAGTGACTCTGCCAGGGGATTCGATCAGCCCCAGCATTTT.

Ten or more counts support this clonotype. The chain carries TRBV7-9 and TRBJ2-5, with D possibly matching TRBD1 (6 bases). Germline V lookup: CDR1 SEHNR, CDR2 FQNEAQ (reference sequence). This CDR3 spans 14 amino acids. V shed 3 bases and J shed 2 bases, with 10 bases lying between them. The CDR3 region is CASSFNRDQETQYF. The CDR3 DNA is TGTGCCAGCAGCTTCAACAGGGATCAAGAGACCCAGTACTTC.

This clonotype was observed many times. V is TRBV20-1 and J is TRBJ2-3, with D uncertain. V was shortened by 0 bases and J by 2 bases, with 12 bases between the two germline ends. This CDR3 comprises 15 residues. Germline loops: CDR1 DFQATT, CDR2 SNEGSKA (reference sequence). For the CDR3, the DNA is TGCAGTGCTAGAGATCCTCGTCAGATCACAGATACGCAGTATTTT. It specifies CSARDPRQITDTQYF.

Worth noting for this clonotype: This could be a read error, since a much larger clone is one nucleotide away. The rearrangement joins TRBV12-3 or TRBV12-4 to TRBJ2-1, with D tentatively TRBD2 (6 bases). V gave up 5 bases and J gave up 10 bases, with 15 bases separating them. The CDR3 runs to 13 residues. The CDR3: CASSPGLTYEQFF. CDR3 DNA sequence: TGTGCCAGCAGTCCGGGACTCACCTACGAGCAGTTCTTC.

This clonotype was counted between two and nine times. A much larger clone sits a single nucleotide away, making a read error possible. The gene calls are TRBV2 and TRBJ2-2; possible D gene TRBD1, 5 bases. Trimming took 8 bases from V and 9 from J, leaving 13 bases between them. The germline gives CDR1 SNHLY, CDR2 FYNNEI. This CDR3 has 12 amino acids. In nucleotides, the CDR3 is TGTGCCAGCTCTGGAGTGGACAGGGAGCTGTTTTTT. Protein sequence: CASSGVDRELFF. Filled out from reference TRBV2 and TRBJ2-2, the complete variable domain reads EPEVTQTPSHQVTQMGQEVILRCVPISNHLYFYWYRQILGQKVEFLVSFYNNEISEKSEIFDDQFSVERPDGSNFTLKIRSTKLEDSAMYFCASSGVDRELFFGEGSRLTVL.

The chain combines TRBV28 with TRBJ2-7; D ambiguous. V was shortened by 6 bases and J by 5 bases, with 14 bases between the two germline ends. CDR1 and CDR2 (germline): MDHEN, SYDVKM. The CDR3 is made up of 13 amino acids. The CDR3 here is CASSRTLFDEQYF. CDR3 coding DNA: TGTGCCAGCAGCCGAACGCTATTCGACGAGCAGTACTTC.

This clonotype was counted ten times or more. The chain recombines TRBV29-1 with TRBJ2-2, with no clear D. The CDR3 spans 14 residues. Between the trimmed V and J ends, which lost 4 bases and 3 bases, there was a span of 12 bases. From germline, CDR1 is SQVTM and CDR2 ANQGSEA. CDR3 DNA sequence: TGCAGCGTTGGCGACCTCCAGGACACCGGGGAGCTGTTTTTT. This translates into CSVGDLQDTGELFF.

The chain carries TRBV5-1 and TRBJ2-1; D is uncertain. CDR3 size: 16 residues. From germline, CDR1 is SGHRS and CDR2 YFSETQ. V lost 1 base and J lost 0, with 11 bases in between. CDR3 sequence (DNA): TGCGCCAGCAGCTTGTTTTCGTCTAGCTCCTACAATGAGCAGTTCTTC. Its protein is CASSLFSSSSYNEQFF.

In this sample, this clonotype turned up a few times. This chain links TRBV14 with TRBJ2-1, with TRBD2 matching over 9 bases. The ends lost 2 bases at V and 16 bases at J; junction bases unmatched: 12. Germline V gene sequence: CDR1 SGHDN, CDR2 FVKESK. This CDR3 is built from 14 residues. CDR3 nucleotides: TGTGCCAGCAGCCAAACTAGCGGGTATGGCGTTGGATTCTTC. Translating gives CASSQTSGYGVGFF.

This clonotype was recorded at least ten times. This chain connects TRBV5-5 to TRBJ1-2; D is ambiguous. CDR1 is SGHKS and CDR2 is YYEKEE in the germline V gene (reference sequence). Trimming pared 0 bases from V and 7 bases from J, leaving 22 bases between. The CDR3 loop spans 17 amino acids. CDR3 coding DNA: TGTGCCAGCAGCTTGGGGCCGAGGTCGGCGGATTTGGGTGGCTACACCTTC. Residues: CASSLGPRSADLGGYTF.

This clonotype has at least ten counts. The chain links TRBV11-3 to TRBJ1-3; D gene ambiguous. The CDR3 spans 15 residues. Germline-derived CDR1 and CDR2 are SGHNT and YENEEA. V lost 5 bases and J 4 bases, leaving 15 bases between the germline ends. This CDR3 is CASSPNPLQGNTIYF. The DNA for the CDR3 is TGTGCCAGCAGCCCGAACCCACTCCAGGGAAACACCATATATTTT.

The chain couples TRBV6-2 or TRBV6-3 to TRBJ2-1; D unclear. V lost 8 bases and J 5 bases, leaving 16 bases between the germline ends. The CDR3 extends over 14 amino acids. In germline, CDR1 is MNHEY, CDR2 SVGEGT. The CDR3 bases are TGTGCCAGCGAGGTTTTCCCACGTGACAATGAGCAGTTCTTC. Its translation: CASEVFPRDNEQFF.

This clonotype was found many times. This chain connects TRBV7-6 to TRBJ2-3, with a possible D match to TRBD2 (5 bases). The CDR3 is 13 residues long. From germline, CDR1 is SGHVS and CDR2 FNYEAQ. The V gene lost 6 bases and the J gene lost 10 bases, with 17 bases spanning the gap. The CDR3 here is CASRMSPDSAQYF. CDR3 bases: TGTGCCAGCAGAATGTCTCCGGACTCGGCGCAGTATTTT.

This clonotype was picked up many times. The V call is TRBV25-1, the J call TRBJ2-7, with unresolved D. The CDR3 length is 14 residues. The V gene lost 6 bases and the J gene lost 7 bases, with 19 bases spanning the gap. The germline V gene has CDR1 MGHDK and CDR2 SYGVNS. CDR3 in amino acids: CASSHPGAEEEQYF. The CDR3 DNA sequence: TGTGCCAGCAGCCACCCGGGCGCCGAGGAGGAGCAGTACTTC.

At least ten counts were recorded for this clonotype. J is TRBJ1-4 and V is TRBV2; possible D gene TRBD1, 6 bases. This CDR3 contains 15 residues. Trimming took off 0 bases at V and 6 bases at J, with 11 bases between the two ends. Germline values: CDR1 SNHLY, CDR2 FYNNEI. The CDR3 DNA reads TGTGCCAGCAGTGAAGCAGGACAGATGGATGAAAAACTGTTTTTT. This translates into CASSEAGQMDEKLFF.

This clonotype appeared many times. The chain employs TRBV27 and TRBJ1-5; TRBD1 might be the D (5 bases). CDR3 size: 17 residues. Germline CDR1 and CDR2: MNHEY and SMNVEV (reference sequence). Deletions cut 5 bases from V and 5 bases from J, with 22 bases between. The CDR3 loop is CASSPLLPGLRHQPQHF. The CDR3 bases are TGTGCCAGCAGTCCCCTCCTCCCGGGACTACGGCATCAGCCCCAGCATTTT.

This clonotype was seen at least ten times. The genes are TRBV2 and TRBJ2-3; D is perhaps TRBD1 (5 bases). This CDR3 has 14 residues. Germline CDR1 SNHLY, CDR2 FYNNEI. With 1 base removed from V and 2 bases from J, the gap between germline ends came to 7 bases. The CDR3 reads CASSEDRSTDTQYF. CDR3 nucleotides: TGTGCCAGCAGTGAAGACAGGTCCACAGATACGCAGTATTTT.